This T cell receptor (beta chain) stems from a study of blood T cell repertoires in COVID-19. Across the study: The United States, Italy and Spain supplied acute and convalescent COVID-19 samples. PBMCs, B-cell-depleted T cells, or T cells were the source of the cDNA or gDNA that made up the material.

In the original workflow: Estimation of nucleated cell counts was performed using reference gene primer amplification. The protocol was immunoSEQ multiplex PCR, while the TCRdb copy is restricted to in-frame clones and leaves out a portion. V and J calls and clone size are those listed in that table; D and trimming were worked out from the DNA. The data hold under 250,000 clones, with around 80% observed a single time. The germline V gene encodes CDR1 ENHRY and CDR2 SYGVKD. Trimming cost V 0 bases and J 3 bases; bases outside gene matches: 2. The CDR3 contains 15 residues. This clonotype was obtained from a human donor in a cohort sampled during active COVID-19. V usage is TRBV10-3 and J usage is TRBJ1-5, with 7 positions matching TRBD1. Sample: peripheral blood. The CDR3 loop is CAISESGQTNQPQHF. CDR3 sequence (DNA): TGTGCCATCAGTGAGTCGGGACAGACCAATCAGCCCCAGCATTTT.